These 21 T cell receptor beta chains came from one sample sequenced in a study of control samples from healthy donors and cancer patients. TCRdb's copy holds only in-frame clones and misses some; the assay was immunoSEQ multiplex PCR. The sample lists approximately 87,000 clones, 91% occurring once. The sample comprised blood. These receptors were obtained from a man aged 50 to 59 in good health.

This chain uses TRBV7-8 with TRBJ1-5, with D perhaps matching TRBD1 (6 bases). The CDR3 spans 14 residues. V lost 5 bases to trimming and J lost 4 bases, with 12 bases between them. Germline V lookup: CDR1 SGHVS, CDR2 FQNEAQ. CDR3 loop: CASSPGVANQPQHF. For the CDR3, the DNA is TGTGCCAGCAGCCCAGGGGTTGCAAATCAGCCCCAGCATTTT.

The chain employs TRBV7-9 and TRBJ2-3; 9 bases match TRBD2. Trimming at V came to 2 bases and at J to 1 base, leaving 1 base not matched to a gene. In germline, CDR1 is SEHNR, CDR2 FQNEAQ (reference sequence). This CDR3 is built from 15 residues. Here the CDR3 reads CASSLLAGGTDTQYF. DNA of the CDR3: TGTGCCAGCAGCTTATTAGCGGGGGGCACAGATACGCAGTATTTT.

The chain recombines TRBV4-1 with TRBJ1-2; possible D gene TRBD1, 5 bases. The germline V gene has CDR1 MGHRA and CDR2 YSYEKL. This CDR3 has 16 residues. Trimming cost V 0 bases and J 5 bases, with 16 bases left between them. This CDR3 is CASSQDGAAEGYGYTF. CDR3 sequence (DNA): TGCGCCAGCAGCCAAGATGGGGCAGCAGAGGGTTATGGCTACACCTTC.

This clone was observed once. This rearrangement joins TRBV5-1 to TRBJ2-7; TRBD1 might be the D (6 bases). This CDR3 contains 14 residues. Germline loops: CDR1 SGHRS, CDR2 YFSETQ. Trimming stripped 0 bases from V and 2 bases from J, with 9 bases between. For the CDR3, the DNA is TGCGCCAGCAGCTTGGCCGGGACAACCTACGAGCAGTACTTC. Amino acid sequence: CASSLAGTTYEQYF. Supplemented by reference TRBV5-1 and TRBJ2-7, the full variable domain reads KAGVTQTPRYLIKTRGQQVTLSCSPISGHRSVSWYQQTPGQGLQFLFEYFSETQRNKGNFPGRFSGRQFSNSRSEMNVSTLELGDSALYLCASSLAGTTYEQYFGPGTRLTVT.

The CDR3 DNA follows: TGCAGTGCCTTTTACACTGAAGCTTTCTTT. This translates into CSAFYTEAFF. The rearrangement joins TRBV20-1 to TRBJ1-1; D call uncertain. Germline lookup yields CDR1 DFQATT and CDR2 SNEGSKA (reference sequence). V was trimmed by 6 bases and J by 3 bases, leaving 5 bases between them. The CDR3 is 10 residues long.

The chain is built from TRBV9 and TRBJ1-2, with TRBD1 matching 7 bases. CDR1 and CDR2 from the germline V gene are SGDLS and YYNGEE. Unmatched junction bases numbered 19, after V lost 4 bases and J lost 7 bases. CDR3 length: 17 residues. The CDR3 DNA is TGTGCCAGCAGCCCCGAGGCGAGAGGGGGCTTAGGCTCTGGCTACACCTTC. Residues: CASSPEARGGLGSGYTF.

For this clone: Other DNA sequences within the sample encode an identical CDR3. The V and J genes are TRBV30 and TRBJ1-5; 8 bases are a match to TRBD1. This CDR3 region has 15 residues. The ends lost 0 bases at V and 2 bases at J; junction bases unmatched: 3. Germline CDR1 reads GTSNPN; CDR2 reads SVGIG (reference sequence). For the CDR3, the DNA is TGTGCCTGGAGTGTACAGGGGGGAGGCAATCAGCCCCAGCATTTT. Protein product: CAWSVQGGGNQPQHF.

V and J are TRBV5-1 and TRBJ1-1; 7 bases are a match to TRBD1. This CDR3 contains 13 residues. Germline trimming cut 2 bases from V and 11 bases from J; bases unmatched to any gene: 9. The germline CDR1 and CDR2 sequences are SGHRS and YFSETQ. CDR3 bases: TGCGCCAGCAGCTTTACAGGGGAAGGGGATGCTTTCTTT. Amino acid sequence: CASSFTGEGDAFF.

The V call is TRBV3-1 (or the pseudogene TRBV3-2), the J call TRBJ2-7; 7 positions match TRBD2. The germline CDR1 and CDR2 sequences are LGHDT and YNNKEL (reference sequence). CDR3 length: 14 residues. The V and J ends lost 1 base and 3 bases, in that order; junction bases with no gene match: 3. CDR3 residues: CASSQGGGNYEQYF. In nucleotides, the CDR3 is TGTGCCAGCAGCCAAGGGGGGGGGAACTACGAGCAGTACTTC.

The chain links TRBV18 to TRBJ2-7; 9 bases are shared with TRBD1. J gave up 3 bases and V 2 bases, and 8 bases lay outside the gene matches. The CDR3 loop spans 16 amino acids. From germline, CDR1 is KGHSH and CDR2 LQKENI. In DNA form, the CDR3 reads TGTGCCAGCTCACCATCTGAGGGGACAGGGTACTACGAGCAGTACTTC. Its translation: CASSPSEGTGYYEQYF. The complete variable domain, with remaining parts taken from reference TRBV18 and TRBJ2-7, reads NAGVMQNPRHLVRRRGQEARLRCSPMKGHSHVYWYRQLPEEGLKFMVYLQKENIIDESGMPKERFSAEFPKEGPSILRIQQVVRGDSAAYFCASSPSEGTGYYEQYFGPGTRLTVT.

This sequence joins TRBV21-1 and TRBJ2-3; TRBD1, the table's D call, lacks a check against the DNA. TRBV21-1 is listed as a pseudogene. CDR3 length equals 15 residues. The CDR3 DNA reads as TGTGCCAGCAGCAAAAGGACAGGGAGGACAGATACGCAGTATTTT. Translated, it gives CASSKRTGRTDTQYF.

Here the CDR3 DNA reads TGTGCCAGCAGCTTAGCCCGGGACAGTAGCAATCAGCCCCAGCATTTT. Its translation: CASSLARDSSNQPQHF. This chain joins TRBV7-2 and TRBJ1-5, with 7 bases identical to TRBD1. The CDR3 has 16 amino acids. CDR1 and CDR2 from the germline V gene are SGHTA and FQGNSA. V lost 0 bases and J lost 0; bases outside the gene matches: 2.

The CDR3 spells CASSPRDRGYNEQFF. The CDR3, as DNA: TGTGCCAGCAGCCCCAGGGACAGGGGTTACAATGAGCAGTTCTTC. The gene calls are TRBV13 and TRBJ2-1; 10 nucleotides match TRBD1. Trimming at V came to 5 bases and at J to 4 bases, leaving 5 bases not matched to a gene. CDR1 and CDR2 from the germline V gene are PRHDT and FYEKMQ (reference sequence). The CDR3 has 15 residues. Filled out from reference TRBV13 and TRBJ2-1, the complete variable domain reads AAGVIQSPRHLIKEKRETATLKCYPIPRHDTVYWYQQGPGQDPQFLISFYEKMQSDKGSIPDRFSAQQFSDYHSELNMSSLELGDSALYFCASSPRDRGYNEQFFGPGTRLTVL.

This rearrangement joins TRBV5-4 to TRBJ1-1; D uncertain. The CDR3 is made up of 14 amino acids. Germline loops: CDR1 SGHNT, CDR2 YYREEE (reference sequence). Trimming shortened V by 4 bases and J by 1 base, and 11 bases separated the two germline ends. Here the CDR3 reads CASSRTLGNTEAFF. CDR3 sequence (DNA): TGTGCCAGCAGCCGCACCCTGGGGAACACTGAAGCTTTCTTT.

The V and J genes are TRBV6-6 and TRBJ1-3; a possible D gene is TRBD1 (6 bases). V was clipped by 8 bases and J by 2 bases, with 13 bases between them. The germline CDR1 and CDR2 sequences are MNHNY and SVGAGI (reference sequence). The CDR3 extends over 14 amino acids. This CDR3 is CASGLTGAGNTIYF. DNA of the CDR3: TGTGCCAGCGGATTGACAGGTGCTGGAAACACCATATATTTT.

The rearrangement uses TRBV7-9 and TRBJ2-5, with D hard to call. Germline V gives CDR1 SEHNR, CDR2 FQNEAQ (reference sequence). This CDR3 contains 13 residues. The V end lost 0 bases, the J end lost 5 bases, and 7 bases lay between the germline ends. The CDR3 DNA sequence: TGTGCCAGCAGCTTAGCTGGGAAGGAGACCCAGTACTTC. Translating gives CASSLAGKETQYF.

This chain links TRBV5-6 with TRBJ2-7; 10 bases line up with TRBD2. The CDR3 spans 15 residues. Germline-derived CDR1 and CDR2 are SGHDT and YYEEEE. Trimming took 4 bases from V and 5 from J; bases not matched to a gene: 9. DNA of the CDR3: TGTGCCAGCAGCCGCCTAGCGGGGGTCGCCGACGAGCAGTACTTC. This encodes CASSRLAGVADEQYF. Based on the CDR3 plus reference TRBV5-6 and TRBJ2-7, the full variable domain is DAGVTQSPTHLIKTRGQQVTLRCSPKSGHDTVSWYQQALGQGPQFIFQYYEEEERQRGNFPDRFSGHQFPNYSSELNVNALLLGDSALYLCASSRLAGVADEQYFGPGTRLTVT.

The chain carries TRBV15 and TRBJ1-4; D is ambiguous. V was clipped by 4 bases and J by 0 bases, with 12 bases between them. Per germline, CDR1 LNHNV and CDR2 YYDKDF (reference sequence). The CDR3 runs 16 residues. The CDR3 nucleotides are TGTGCCACCAGCACCGCGGACGTTGCAACTAATGAAAAACTGTTTTTT. It specifies CATSTADVATNEKLFF.

The chain uses TRBV10-3 and TRBJ1-1; the D is unclear. The CDR3 spans 11 residues. The V gene's germline CDR1 is ENHRY and CDR2 SYGVKD. Trimming took off 8 bases at V and 1 base at J, with 5 bases between the two ends. For the CDR3, the DNA is TGTGCCATCCAGGAGAACACTGAAGCTTTCTTT. It is translated as CAIQENTEAFF.

This sequence joins TRBV6-5 and TRBJ2-7; D is tentatively TRBD1 or TRBD2 (7 bases each). This CDR3 has 14 amino acids. From germline, CDR1 is MNHEY and CDR2 SVGAGI. V gave up 5 bases and J gave up 1 base, with 12 bases separating them. CDR3 nucleotides: TGTGCCAGCAGTAGAGCGGGACAGTCCTACGAGCAGTACTTC. Amino acid sequence: CASSRAGQSYEQYF.

This chain uses TRBV10-1 with TRBJ1-1; TRBD1 might be the D (5 bases). Looked up from germline, CDR1 is WNHNN and CDR2 is SYGVQD (reference sequence). Trimming cost V 5 bases and J 4 bases, with 11 bases left between them. The CDR3 totals 13 residues. CDR3 DNA sequence: TGCGCCAGCAGTCCAGGGAGGGCCACTGAAGCTTTCTTT. It yields the protein CASSPGRATEAFF.